This record concerns one T cell receptor (beta chain) sequence. It has no known antigen specificity. Base-call qualities are not available, and no considerably larger clone is one nucleotide away. To sequence the TCRbeta CDR3 region, genomic DNA was isolated from the sorted cells. The immunoSEQ Assay was used for sequencing of TCRbeta CDR3 regions. Sourced from immuneACCESS, this table was stored by TCRdb with only in-frame sequences that have V and J called. A share of the clones is absent; for the studies checked, an unresolved V gene accounts for under half, and the remainder has no known explanation. In all, the sample holds over 60,000 clones, and around 87% of those were seen once. The top ten clones comprise roughly 2.1% of the sample. From its cysteine to its phenylalanine, the CDR3 spans 16 amino acids. Only the CDR3 portion is preserved as DNA: 48 bases, with reading frame beginning at the first base. Looking up the germline V gene (reference sequence) yields CDR1 SEHNR and CDR2 FQNEAQ. V is cut by 1 base and J by 0 bases, and the space between the germline ends is 10 bases.

This sample stems from a study of OX40 agonist ivuxolimab in advanced cancers. About the study as a whole: Ivuxolimab was a fully human IgG2 agonistic monoclonal antibody targeting the costimulatory receptor OX40 (CD134). Partial responses occurred in three dose-escalation patients: two with cutaneous melanoma and one with hepatocellular carcinoma. Peripheral TCRbeta sequencing aimed to test whether ivuxolimab altered TCR sequence diversity and caused clonal T-cell expansion. Intravenous ivuxolimab was administered to patients every 2 weeks at six dose levels: 0.01, 0.1, 0.3, 1.5, 3 and 10 mg/kg. The paper reports the monotherapy dose-escalation portion (N = 52 patients) of the phase I ivuxolimab trial. Patients were allowed to have had prior anti-PD-1, anti-PD-L1 or anti-CTLA-4 therapy, and around two fifths of the dose-escalation patients had been treated with checkpoint inhibitors. Among the 50 to 55 dose-escalation patients, around 19 had hepatocellular carcinoma, 15 or so melanoma, 9 renal cell carcinoma and 9 head and neck cancer. In the dose-escalation cohort, 70% to 85% of patients were male, and the mean age was roughly 60 years, with a range of 23 to 79. Beyond this particular receptor, the publication reports: Clonal expansion of both CD4+ and CD8+ blood T cells was observed from baseline to week 6 at doses 0.1 to 3.0 mg/kg. The antigen specificity of the clonally expanded peripheral T cells was not determined. In partial responders in the 0.1-3.0 mg/kg groups, normalized peripheral clonal expansion was found to be among the lowest, especially among CD8+ T cells. Low levels of normalized T-cell clonal expansion were also shown by some nonresponding patients. On average, CD8+ T cells showed more expanded clones than CD4+ T cells after ivuxolimab.

Patients with a history of autoimmune disease or receiving systemic immunosuppression were excluded from the trial. Peripheral blood for TCR sequencing was collected from all dose cohorts at baseline, on cycle 4 day 1, and on cycle 7 day 1. Samples came from an open-label, multicenter, first-in-human phase I dose-escalation trial of ivuxolimab. Adults with locally advanced or metastatic melanoma, renal cell, hepatocellular, or head and neck squamous cell carcinoma were enrolled in the trial. Before TCR sequencing, CD4+ and CD8+ T cells were separately sorted from peripheral blood. The chain is assembled from TRBV7-9 and TRBJ1-3; confidence is insufficient to name the D gene. This specimen consisted of CD4+ or CD8+ T cells sorted from blood, obtained in a trial of the OX40 agonist ivuxolimab. This TCR came from an adult with an advanced solid tumor such as melanoma, head and neck, liver or kidney cancer. The bases read TGTGCCAGCAGCTTAGTTGACCTACTCTCTGGAAACACCATATATTTT. This translates into CASSLVDLLSGNTIYF. Here the CDR3 is joined to the reference TRBV7-9 and TRBJ1-3 genes, and the full variable domain is: DTGVSQNPRHKITKRGQNVTFRCDPISEHNRLYWYRQTLGQGPEFLTYFQNEAQLEKSRLLSDRFSAERPKGSFSTLEIQRTEQGDSAMYLCASSLVDLLSGNTIYFGEGSWLTVV.